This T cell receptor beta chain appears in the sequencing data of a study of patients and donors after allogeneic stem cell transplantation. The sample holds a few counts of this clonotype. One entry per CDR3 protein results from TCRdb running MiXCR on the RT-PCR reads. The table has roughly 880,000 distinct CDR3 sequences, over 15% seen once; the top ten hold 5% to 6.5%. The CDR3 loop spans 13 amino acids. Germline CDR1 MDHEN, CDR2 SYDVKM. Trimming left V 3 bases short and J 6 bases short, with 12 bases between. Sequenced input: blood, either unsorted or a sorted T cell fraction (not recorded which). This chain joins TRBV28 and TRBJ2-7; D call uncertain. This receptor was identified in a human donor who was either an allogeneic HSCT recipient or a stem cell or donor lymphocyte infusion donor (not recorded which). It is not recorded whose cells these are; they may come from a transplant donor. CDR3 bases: TGTGCCAGCAGTTTCGCTAACCCCGGCGAGCAGTACTTC. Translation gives CASSFANPGEQYF. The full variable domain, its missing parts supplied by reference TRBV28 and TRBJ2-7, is DVKVTQSSRYLVKRTGEKVFLECVQDMDHENMFWYRQDPGLGLRLIYFSYDVKMKEKGDIPEGYSVSREKKERFSLILESASTNQTSMYLCASSFANPGEQYFGPGTRLTVT.